Below are 28 T cell receptor beta chains sequenced from a single sample in a study of radiotherapy plus CTLA-4 blockade in lung cancer. Profiling relied on immunoSEQ multiplex PCR, and the TCRdb table lists in-frame clones only, not all of them. Of about 76,000 clones listed, about 84% are singletons. Sequenced material: peripheral blood, taken from a patient treated with radiotherapy plus ipilimumab. These receptors came from a human donor with non-small cell lung cancer who had stable disease on radiotherapy plus ipilimumab.

CDR3 amino acids: CASSASGTSGDQETQYF. CDR3 coding DNA: TGTGCCAGCAGCGCCTCCGGGACTAGCGGAGACCAAGAGACCCAGTACTTC. The chain has TRBV9 and TRBJ2-5, with 11 nucleotides matching TRBD2. V shed 3 bases and J 0 bases; nucleotides not matched to a gene: 7. The germline V gene encodes CDR1 SGDLS and CDR2 YYNGEE. The CDR3 length is 17 residues.

This clone has a single count. The chain recombines TRBV6-5 with TRBJ1-2; the match to TRBD1 covers 7 bases. The CDR3 consists of 15 residues. Germline CDR1 reads MNHEY; CDR2 reads SVGAGI. Losses at the gene ends were 2 bases for V and 4 bases for J; bases not matched to a gene: 7. The CDR3 region has the DNA TGTGCCAGCAGTTACCGGGCAGGGGGGAGCTATGGCTACACCTTC. It specifies CASSYRAGGSYGYTF.

The chain combines TRBV6-6 with TRBJ2-1; TRBD2 aligns across 8 bases. The germline V gene has CDR1 MNHNY and CDR2 SVGAGI (reference sequence). Germline trimming cut 8 bases from V and 4 bases from J; bases unmatched to any gene: 13. The CDR3 length is 16 residues. DNA of the CDR3: TGTGCCAGCGCCCTGGACCGGGGGGGGCTATACAATGAGCAGTTCTTC. This sequence encodes CASALDRGGLYNEQFF.

The table lists this clone with a few counts. The CDR3 region is CASSISGQVSGNTIYF. In DNA, the CDR3 is TGTGCCAGCAGCATATCTGGACAGGTCTCTGGAAACACCATATATTTT. The J gene is TRBJ1-3, the V gene TRBV9; 7 bases map to TRBD1. The CDR3 is 16 residues long. The V segment lost 4 bases and the J segment 0 bases; nucleotides outside the gene matches: 7. Germline V gives CDR1 SGDLS, CDR2 YYNGEE.

The gene calls are TRBV5-4 and TRBJ2-7; D perhaps matches TRBD1 (6 bases). The CDR3 is 15 residues long. The V end was cut by 0 bases, the J end by 6 bases, with 16 bases between. Germline V gives CDR1 SGHNT, CDR2 YYREEE (reference sequence). CDR3 region: CASSLGHVQGPEQYF. The CDR3 region has the DNA TGTGCCAGCAGCTTGGGGCACGTACAGGGTCCCGAGCAGTACTTC.

This chain links TRBV28 with TRBJ1-2; 8 bases match TRBD1. V gave up 7 bases and J gave up 6 bases; unmatched junction bases: 10. The germline V gene encodes CDR1 MDHEN and CDR2 SYDVKM. This CDR3 region has 14 residues. In DNA form, the CDR3 reads TGTGCCAGCATCACAGGGGGGGGAGGAAATGGCTACACCTTC. It specifies CASITGGGGNGYTF.

This clone has a handful of counts. The V call is TRBV18, the J call TRBJ2-7, with TRBD1 identical over 9 bases. CDR1 is KGHSH and CDR2 is LQKENI in the germline V gene. J gave up 3 bases and V 2 bases, and 14 bases lay outside the gene matches. CDR3 length equals 18 residues. In DNA form, the CDR3 reads TGTGCCAGCTCACCAGCCCCCCCACTGACAGGGGGTTTCTACGAGCAGTACTTC. As protein: CASSPAPPLTGGFYEQYF.

The chain is built from TRBV5-1 and TRBJ1-2, with D perhaps matching TRBD1 (5 bases). CDR3 size: 14 residues. Germline CDR1 and CDR2: SGHRS and YFSETQ. Trimming pared 0 bases from V and 4 bases from J, leaving 10 bases between. In DNA, the CDR3 is TGCGCCAGCAGCTTGGAGGGACGGGGCTATGGCTACACCTTC. Translated: CASSLEGRGYGYTF.

The V and J genes are TRBV7-2 and TRBJ2-7; tentatively, D is TRBD1 or TRBD2 (5 bases each). This CDR3 is 14 amino acids long. V was clipped by 2 bases and J by 3 bases, with 11 bases between them. CDR1 is SGHTA, CDR2 FQGNSA, per germline. The CDR3 loop is CASSLSSGSYEQYF. The CDR3 nucleotides are TGTGCCAGCAGCTTATCTTCAGGGAGCTACGAGCAGTACTTC. The complete variable domain, with remaining parts taken from reference TRBV7-2 and TRBJ2-7, reads GAGVSQSPSNKVTEKGKDVELRCDPISGHTALYWYRQSLGQGLEFLIYFQGNSAPDKSGLPSDRFSAERTGGSVSTLTIQRTQQEDSAVYLCASSLSSGSYEQYFGPGTRLTVT.

The rearrangement links TRBV7-8 to TRBJ2-6; tentative D call: TRBD2 (5 bases). The CDR3 length is 17 residues. Germline V gene data show CDR1 as SGHVS and CDR2 as FQNEAQ. The V end was cut by 1 base, the J end by 0 bases, with 10 bases between. This chain's CDR3 is CASSLVGLISGANVLTF. Here the CDR3 DNA reads TGTGCCAGCAGCTTAGTCGGACTGATCTCTGGGGCCAACGTCCTGACTTTC.

This chain links TRBV28 with TRBJ1-4; a possible D gene is TRBD1 (6 bases). This CDR3 comprises 15 residues. The germline V and J ends were trimmed by 7 bases and 7 bases, with 19 bases remaining between them. Germline V CDR1 and CDR2: MDHEN, SYDVKM. CDR3 region: CASTLGGPSGEKLFF. The CDR3 DNA follows: TGTGCCAGCACCTTGGGGGGGCCCTCGGGTGAAAAACTGTTTTTT.

V and J are TRBV19 and TRBJ2-4; 7 bases fit TRBD2. Looked up from germline, CDR1 is LNHDA and CDR2 is SQIVND (reference sequence). This CDR3 has 15 amino acids. V shed 3 bases and J 3 bases; nucleotides not matched to a gene: 5. CDR3 loop: CASSMTRGDKNIQYF. The CDR3 DNA reads as TGTGCCAGTAGTATGACTCGGGGGGACAAAAACATTCAGTACTTC.

This rearrangement joins TRBV28 to TRBJ1-2, with a tentative D call TRBD1 (5 bases). CDR3 size: 15 residues. Trimming stripped 3 bases from V and 0 bases from J, with 11 bases between. CDR1 is MDHEN and CDR2 is SYDVKM in the germline V gene. CDR3 loop: CASSLPDRANYGYTF. The CDR3 bases are TGTGCCAGCAGTTTGCCTGACAGAGCTAACTATGGCTACACCTTC.

This sequence joins TRBV5-4 and TRBJ1-1; possibly TRBD1 for D (5 bases). V gave up 1 base and J gave up 7 bases, with 17 bases separating them. Germline CDR1 SGHNT, CDR2 YYREEE (reference sequence). The CDR3 spans 15 residues. The DNA of the CDR3 is TGTGCCAGCAGCTTGAGAGGGGCGAAGGGTGGTGAAGCTTTCTTT. It codes for CASSLRGAKGGEAFF.

This clone was observed a few times. The rearrangement links TRBV7-2 to TRBJ2-5; TRBD2 aligns across 11 bases. Germline trimming cut 8 bases from V and 1 base from J; bases unmatched to any gene: 6. Germline CDR1 reads SGHTA; CDR2 reads FQGNSA. The CDR3 loop spans 15 amino acids. The CDR3 DNA is TGTGCCAGCGATATAGCGGGGGGGCCCCAAGAGACCCAGTACTTC. Protein: CASDIAGGPQETQYF.

CDR3 protein: CASSESAGATTEAFF. CDR3 DNA sequence: TGCGCCAGCAGTGAGTCTGCAGGGGCCACGACTGAAGCTTTCTTT. The rearrangement uses TRBV10-2 and TRBJ1-1; maybe TRBD1 (6 bases). This CDR3 spans 15 amino acids. From germline, CDR1 is WSHSY and CDR2 SAAADI. V was shortened by 0 bases and J by 5 bases, with 13 bases between the two germline ends.

The chain combines TRBV28 with TRBJ1-3; weak D call: TRBD1 (5 bases). Germline CDR1 and CDR2: MDHEN and SYDVKM. V was pared by 4 bases and J by 1 base, with 14 bases between. The CDR3 loop spans 16 amino acids. CDR3 bases: TGTGCCAGCAGTTCCCTCACAGGAGTGTCTGGAAACACCATATATTTT. Translated, it gives CASSSLTGVSGNTIYF.

V and J are TRBV5-1 and TRBJ1-6; D not certain. The germline gives CDR1 SGHRS, CDR2 YFSETQ. Between the trimmed V and J ends, which lost 0 bases and 9 bases, there was a span of 13 bases. The CDR3 runs 15 residues. The CDR3 DNA reads TGCGCCAGCAGCTTGGGCCTCGACGGGAGTTCACCCCTCCACTTT. Its protein product is CASSLGLDGSSPLHF.

This clone was picked up one time. The V and J genes are TRBV30 and TRBJ2-7; D remains unclear. Germline CDR1 is GTSNPN and CDR2 is SVGIG (reference sequence). V was cut by 0 bases and J by 2 bases, with 5 bases left in between. CDR3 length: 12 residues. The chain's CDR3 is CAWSVPAYEQYF. The CDR3 bases are TGTGCCTGGAGTGTACCCGCCTACGAGCAGTACTTC.

This rearrangement joins TRBV29-1 to TRBJ2-1; D remains ambiguous. This CDR3 contains 16 residues. The V gene lost 2 bases and the J gene lost 6 bases, with 20 bases spanning the gap. The V gene's germline CDR1 is SQVTM and CDR2 ANQGSEA. In DNA, the CDR3 is TGCAGCGTTGAAACGGGCGGCCGGACCTCCGGCAATGAGCAGTTCTTC. Translated, it gives CSVETGGRTSGNEQFF.

This clone was picked up a small number of times. The germline gene is not matched at one end of the junction; a read error may be the cause. The CDR3: CASNIGQDRSGNTIYF. CDR3 bases: TGTGCCAGTAATATAGGACAGGACCGCTCTGGAAACACCATATATTTT. The V and J genes are TRBV19 and TRBJ1-3; 7 nucleotides line up with TRBD1. Germline V gene lookup returns CDR1 LNHDA and CDR2 SQIVND (reference sequence). The CDR3 contains 16 residues.

This chain joins TRBV9 and TRBJ1-5; 9 bases map to TRBD1. This CDR3 region has 14 residues. Germline V gives CDR1 SGDLS, CDR2 YYNGEE. The V gene end was trimmed by 3 bases and the J gene end by 7 bases; junction bases not matched to a gene: 5. CDR3 residues: CASSAQGAGQPQHF. The CDR3, as DNA: TGTGCCAGCAGCGCACAGGGGGCCGGGCAGCCCCAGCATTTT.

V is TRBV6-1 and J is TRBJ2-1; D may be TRBD2 (6 bases). CDR3 length: 15 residues. V was shortened by 6 bases and J by 0 bases, with 12 bases between the two germline ends. Germline V CDR1 and CDR2: MNHNS, SASEGT. CDR3 nucleotides: TGTGCCAGCAGCCCCGGACTAACCTCCTACAATGAGCAGTTCTTC. Residues: CASSPGLTSYNEQFF.

V usage is TRBV21-1 and J usage is TRBJ1-5. TRBV21-1 is a pseudogene. There are 14 residues in the CDR3. The CDR3 sequence: CASSKVGHNQPQHF. The CDR3 coding sequence is TGTGCCAGCAGCAAAGTAGGGCACAATCAGCCCCAGCATTTT.

The chain is built from TRBV7-7 and TRBJ2-1, with 7 bases identical to TRBD1. V lost 5 bases and J lost 3; bases outside the gene matches: 10. The CDR3 contains 16 residues. The germline V gene has CDR1 SSHAT and CDR2 FNYEAQ (reference sequence). The CDR3 DNA reads as TGTGCCAGCAGCCCCAGCGACAGGGTTGGCTACAATGAGCAGTTCTTC. It specifies CASSPSDRVGYNEQFF.

This clone came up a few times. DNA for the CDR3: TGCGCCAGCAGTTTACAGGGCCACGAGCAGTACTTC. Its translation: CASSLQGHEQYF. This chain connects TRBV10-2 to TRBJ2-7, with D tentatively TRBD1 (6 bases). Germline V lookup: CDR1 WSHSY, CDR2 SAAADI. V was shortened by 5 bases and J by 5 bases, with 10 bases between the two germline ends. The CDR3 runs 12 residues.

The chain combines TRBV7-9 with TRBJ2-4; 8 nucleotides align to TRBD1. The germline V gene has CDR1 SEHNR and CDR2 FQNEAQ (reference sequence). The V gene end was trimmed by 5 bases and the J gene end by 6 bases; junction bases not matched to a gene: 3. The CDR3 runs 13 residues. CDR3 bases: TGTGCCAGCAGCCCCGGACAGGGAAACATTCAGTACTTC. Protein product: CASSPGQGNIQYF.

The rearrangement links TRBV2 to TRBJ2-1; 10 bases align to TRBD2. CDR3 size: 17 residues. From germline, CDR1 is SNHLY and CDR2 FYNNEI. J was trimmed by 4 bases and V by 2 bases; bases with no gene match: 8. CDR3: CASSEQSWTSGYNEQFF. CDR3 in DNA: TGTGCCAGCAGTGAACAGAGTTGGACTAGCGGTTACAATGAGCAGTTCTTC. Variable domain in full (rest from reference TRBV2 and TRBJ2-1): EPEVTQTPSHQVTQMGQEVILRCVPISNHLYFYWYRQILGQKVEFLVSFYNNEISEKSEIFDDQFSVERPDGSNFTLKIRSTKLEDSAMYFCASSEQSWTSGYNEQFFGPGTRLTVL.